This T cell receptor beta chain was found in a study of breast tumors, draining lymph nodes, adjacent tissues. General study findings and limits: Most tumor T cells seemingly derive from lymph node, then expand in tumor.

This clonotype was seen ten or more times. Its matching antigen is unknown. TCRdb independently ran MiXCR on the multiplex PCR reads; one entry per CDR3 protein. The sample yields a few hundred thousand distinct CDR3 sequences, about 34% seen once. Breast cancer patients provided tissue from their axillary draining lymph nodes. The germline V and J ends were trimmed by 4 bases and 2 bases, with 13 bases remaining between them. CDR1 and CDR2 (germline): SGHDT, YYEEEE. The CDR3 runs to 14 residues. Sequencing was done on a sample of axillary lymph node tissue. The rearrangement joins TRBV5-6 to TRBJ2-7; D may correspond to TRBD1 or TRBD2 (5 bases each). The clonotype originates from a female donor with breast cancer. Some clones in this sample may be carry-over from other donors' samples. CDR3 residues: CASSRGPSTYEQYF. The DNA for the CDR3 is TGTGCCAGCAGCAGGGGACCGTCGACCTACGAGCAGTACTTC.